What follows are 22 T cell receptor beta chains derived from one specimen sequenced in a study of CD8 T cells in Susac syndrome. Random hexamers primed reverse transcription of about 0.45 to 1 ug RNA. TCRdb called the immunoSEQ multiplex PCR reads again in MiXCR, with one record for every CDR3 protein. The sample lists under 200,000 distinct CDR3 sequences, 90% to 95% occurring once. Sequencing was done on a sample of CD4+ T cells from PBMCs. Receptors were obtained from a human donor in good health.

This clonotype was recorded once. The rearrangement links TRBV28 to TRBJ2-7, with TRBD1 identical over 7 bases. With V trimmed by 5 bases and J by 4 bases, 11 bases remained unmatched. Germline V gives CDR1 MDHEN, CDR2 SYDVKM. CDR3 length: 15 residues. The CDR3 loop reads CASSPLGGVRYEQYV. CDR3 DNA sequence: TGTGCCAGCAGTCCCTTAGGGGGCGTTAGGTACGAGCAGTACGTC.

CDR3 amino acids: CSVTGWDYGYTF. CDR3 coding DNA: TGCAGCGTTACAGGGTGGGACTATGGCTACACCTTC. The chain has TRBV29-1 and TRBJ1-2, with D possibly TRBD1 on 6 matching bases. Looked up from germline, CDR1 is SQVTM and CDR2 is ANQGSEA. Trimming pared 5 bases from V and 3 bases from J, leaving 10 bases between. The CDR3 is 12 residues long.

The chain joins TRBV18 to TRBJ2-1; D is unclear. Trimming pared 3 bases from V and 8 bases from J, leaving 14 bases between. Germline V gene lookup returns CDR1 KGHSH and CDR2 LQKENI. The CDR3 runs to 14 residues. The DNA for the CDR3 is TGTGCCAGCTCACCGGTGGGGAACTCTCATGAGCAGTTCTTC. This codes for CASSPVGNSHEQFF. Based on the CDR3 plus reference TRBV18 and TRBJ2-1, the full variable domain is NAGVMQNPRHLVRRRGQEARLRCSPMKGHSHVYWYRQLPEEGLKFMVYLQKENIIDESGMPKERFSAEFPKEGPSILRIQQVVRGDSAAYFCASSPVGNSHEQFFGPGTRLTVL.

The gene calls are TRBV20-1 and TRBJ1-5, with D uncertain. The CDR3 extends over 15 amino acids. Germline V gives CDR1 DFQATT, CDR2 SNEGSKA (reference sequence). V was shortened by 6 bases and J by 8 bases, with 23 bases between the two germline ends. In nucleotides, the CDR3 is TGCAGTGCCCGACCGTCCGGGAGCGTTAAAAAGCCCCAGCATTTT. This encodes CSARPSGSVKKPQHF.

This chain links TRBV30 with TRBJ1-2; D remains unclear. Looked up from germline, CDR1 is GTSNPN and CDR2 is SVGIG (reference sequence). Trimming took 7 bases from V and 5 from J, leaving 17 bases between them. The CDR3 runs 13 residues. CDR3 sequence (DNA): TGTGCCTCAAACCTTGGGCAGGATTATGGCTACACCTTC. It encodes CASNLGQDYGYTF.

The chain uses TRBV19 and TRBJ2-5; no firm D call. The J call may be faulty, since TRBJ2-7 better matches the DNA end. The CDR3 runs to 13 residues. Germline loops: CDR1 LNHDA, CDR2 SQIVND (reference sequence). CDR3 DNA sequence: TGTGCCAGTCCTGGAAGAAAAAGGTACGAGCAGTACTTC. Amino acid sequence: CASPGRKRYEQYF.

The chain has TRBV29-1 and TRBJ2-2, with D unclear. The CDR3 has 14 amino acids. Germline assignment: CDR1 SQVTM and CDR2 ANQGSEA. Trimming cost V 4 bases and J 0 bases, with 9 bases left between them. The CDR3 spells CSVAHSTNTGELFF. CDR3 DNA sequence: TGCAGCGTTGCGCACAGCACGAACACCGGGGAGCTGTTTTTT.

This clonotype has just one count. Here the CDR3 DNA reads TGCAGCGTGGCCAACCCGGGACTAGCAGGTCCCGGGGAGCTGTTTTTT. This codes for CSVANPGLAGPGELFF. J is TRBJ2-2 and V is TRBV29-1; 9 bases fit TRBD2. Trimming removed 6 bases from V and 6 bases from J; junction bases left unmatched: 14. The CDR3 runs to 16 residues. Germline CDR1 reads SQVTM; CDR2 reads ANQGSEA.

The chain uses TRBV2 and TRBJ2-7; tentatively, D is TRBD2 (6 bases). Germline CDR1 SNHLY, CDR2 FYNNEI. Trimming left V 7 bases short and J 2 bases short, with 12 bases between. The CDR3 extends over 13 amino acids. The CDR3 is CASTREIAYEQYV. CDR3 bases: TGTGCCAGCACCCGGGAGATCGCCTACGAGCAGTACGTC.

This clonotype has just one count. CDR3 sequence: CATSADRANQPQHF. The CDR3 DNA sequence: TGTGCCACCAGTGCCGACCGAGCCAATCAGCCCCAGCATTTT. The chain couples TRBV24-1 to TRBJ1-5; D is undetermined. Germline CDR1 reads KGHDR; CDR2 reads SFDVKD. This CDR3 region has 14 residues. V shed 5 bases and J shed 3 bases, with 10 bases lying between them.

The rearrangement joins TRBV29-1 to TRBJ1-6, with D possibly being TRBD1 (6 bases). Trimming removed 7 bases from V and 10 bases from J, with 17 bases in between. Germline CDR1 and CDR2: SQVTM and ANQGSEA. The CDR3 sequence is 13 residues long. This chain's CDR3 is CSAGRGAGSPLHF. In DNA, the CDR3 is TGCAGCGCAGGAAGGGGGGCAGGATCACCCCTCCACTTT.

The chain carries TRBV5-6 and TRBJ2-4, with D perhaps assigned TRBD1 or TRBD2 (6 bases each). The CDR3 has 15 residues. The germline gives CDR1 SGHDT, CDR2 YYEEEE. V was shortened by 6 bases and J by 8 bases, with 21 bases between the two germline ends. The CDR3 spells CASTGDARGFDIQYF. CDR3 in DNA: TGTGCCAGCACAGGGGACGCCCGGGGGTTTGACATTCAGTACTTC.

The chain joins TRBV25-1 to TRBJ1-2; D remains ambiguous. V lost 4 bases to trimming and J lost 2 bases, with 11 bases between them. This CDR3 is built from 14 residues. Germline lookup yields CDR1 MGHDK and CDR2 SYGVNS. The CDR3 here is CASSGGLVNYGYTF. CDR3 sequence (DNA): TGTGCCAGCAGTGGCGGCCTGGTGAACTATGGCTACACCTTC.

The rearrangement links TRBV29-1 to TRBJ2-1, with TRBD2 matching over 7 bases. Germline V gene data show CDR1 as SQVTM and CDR2 as ANQGSEA. The CDR3 extends over 12 amino acids. Trimming at V came to 7 bases and at J to 3 bases, leaving 3 bases not matched to a gene. CDR3 in DNA: TGCAGCGCCGGCGGGGGCTACAATGAGCAGTTCTTC. This translates into CSAGGGYNEQFF.

DNA of the CDR3: TGTGCCAGCAGCTTGGCAGCGGGGGGTCGGGACGAGCAGTTCTTC. This encodes CASSLAAGGRDEQFF. V usage is TRBV5-4 and J usage is TRBJ2-1; TRBD2 agrees at 9 bases. CDR3 length equals 15 residues. With V trimmed by 0 bases and J by 10 bases, 8 bases remained unmatched. Germline V lookup: CDR1 SGHNT, CDR2 YYREEE (reference sequence).

The V and J genes are TRBV3-1 and TRBJ2-7; no firm D call. V was pared by 5 bases and J by 6 bases, with 14 bases between. Per germline, CDR1 LGHDT and CDR2 YNNKEL (reference sequence). The CDR3 loop spans 13 amino acids. CDR3 DNA: TGTGCCAGCAGCTCCTCCGCTGGCGGCGAGCAGTACGTC. Its translation: CASSSSAGGEQYV.

The chain combines TRBV25-1 with TRBJ2-7; tentatively, D is TRBD1 (5 bases). The length of the CDR3 is 13 residues. Germline V gives CDR1 MGHDK, CDR2 SYGVNS. Trimming removed 5 bases at V and 5 bases at J, with 13 bases between. The CDR3 DNA sequence: TGTGCCAGCAGTCCGGCAGGGTCCCACGAGCAGTACTTC. This translates into CASSPAGSHEQYF.

V and J are TRBV6-6 and TRBJ2-3; D uncertain. Trimming left V 0 bases short and J 1 base short, with 8 bases between. From germline, CDR1 is MNHNY and CDR2 SVGAGI (reference sequence). The CDR3 extends over 15 amino acids. The CDR3 nucleotides read TGTGCCAGCAGTTACTCGCCCCCCCGCACAGATACGCAGTATTTT. This codes for CASSYSPPRTDTQYF.

This chain uses TRBV9 with TRBJ1-6, with unresolved D. The CDR3 has 15 residues. Germline-derived CDR1 and CDR2 are SGDLS and YYNGEE. V lost 0 bases and J lost 7, with 11 bases in between. The CDR3 DNA sequence: TGTGCCAGCAGCGTAGACTCTAAATGGAATTCACCCCTCCACTTT. Translating gives CASSVDSKWNSPLHF.

The chain has TRBV27 and TRBJ1-1; TRBD1 is a possible D gene (6 bases). V dropped 4 bases and J dropped 5 bases, with 17 bases sitting between them. CDR1 is MNHEY and CDR2 is SMNVEV in the germline V gene (reference sequence). The CDR3 has 15 amino acids. The CDR3 loop reads CASSWRRQAGTEAFF. The CDR3 DNA sequence: TGTGCCAGCAGTTGGAGAAGACAGGCAGGGACTGAAGCTTTCTTT.

V gene TRBV7-9 combines with J gene TRBJ2-6; D is unclear. Germline V lookup: CDR1 SEHNR, CDR2 FQNEAQ (reference sequence). The V and J ends lost 5 bases and 3 bases respectively, with 14 bases between them. This CDR3 is built from 16 residues. The CDR3 nucleotides read TGTGCCAGCAGCCCCCGTCGGGTTTTTGGGGCCAACGTCCTGACTTTC. Translating it yields CASSPRRVFGANVLTF.

The J gene is TRBJ1-2, the V gene TRBV15; D is ambiguous. V lost 5 bases, J lost 3 bases, and 10 bases lay in between. The CDR3 has 13 residues. The germline V gene has CDR1 LNHNV and CDR2 YYDKDF (reference sequence). The chain's CDR3 is CATSQGSDYGYTF. The CDR3 bases are TGTGCCACCAGCCAAGGGTCTGACTATGGCTACACCTTC. The variable domain in full, completed from reference TRBV15 and TRBJ1-2, reads DAMVIQNPRYQVTQFGKPVTLSCSQTLNHNVMYWYQQKSSQAPKLLFHYYDKDFNNEADTPDNFQSRRPNTSFCFLDIRSPGLGDTAMYLCATSQGSDYGYTFGSGTRLTVV.